There are many counts of the clone carrying this T cell receptor beta chain. The V end was cut by 5 bases, the J end by 5 bases, with 6 bases between. This CDR3 has 12 residues. CDR1 is MDHEN and CDR2 is SYDVKM in the germline V gene. This record belongs to a study of T cells in Graves' hyperthyroidism and ophthalmopathy. Background on the study: Any treatment followed the collection of peripheral blood at initial diagnosis.

Amplification targeted TCR beta CDR3 regions from RNA transcripts. In the first-round RT-PCR of the TCR CDR3, the HTBI primer set was used. MiXCR, run by TCRdb on the multiplex PCR reads, gives a single entry per CDR3 protein. The table includes hundreds of thousands of distinct CDR3 sequences, more than 20% detected once. The sequence was obtained from a man between 50 and 59 years old with Graves' hyperthyroidism. The chain has TRBV28 and TRBJ2-2; no clear D. Sequenced sample: blood. CDR3 DNA: TGTGCCAGCAGTGGCCCGACCGGGGAGCTGTTTTTT. Amino acids: CASSGPTGELFF.